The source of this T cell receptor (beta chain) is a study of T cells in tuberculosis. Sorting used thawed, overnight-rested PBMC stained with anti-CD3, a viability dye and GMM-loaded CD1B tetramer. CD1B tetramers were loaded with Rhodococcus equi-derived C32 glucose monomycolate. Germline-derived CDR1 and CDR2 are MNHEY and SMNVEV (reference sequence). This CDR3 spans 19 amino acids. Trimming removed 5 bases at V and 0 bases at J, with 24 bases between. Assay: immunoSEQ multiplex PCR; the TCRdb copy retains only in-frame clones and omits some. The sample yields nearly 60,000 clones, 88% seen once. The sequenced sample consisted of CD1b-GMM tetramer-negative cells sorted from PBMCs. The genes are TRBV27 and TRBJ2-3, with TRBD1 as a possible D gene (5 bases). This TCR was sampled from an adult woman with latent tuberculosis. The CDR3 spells CASSPLQGSRSPSTDTQYF. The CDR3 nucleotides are TGTGCCAGCAGTCCACTCCAGGGTTCTAGGAGTCCTAGCACAGATACGCAGTATTTT.